This T cell receptor (beta chain) was sequenced for a study of Graves' ophthalmopathy and Graves' hyperthyroidism. V lost 1 base, J lost 1 base, and 10 bases lay in between. Germline CDR1 is DFQATT and CDR2 is SNEGSKA (reference sequence). The CDR3 has 15 amino acids. The sequenced template was RNA, covering the TCR beta CDR3 region. First-round RT-PCR used HTBI primers; second-round multiplex PCR followed. Each CDR3 protein is one row after TCRdb ran MiXCR on the multiplex PCR reads. The sample holds about 740,000 distinct CDR3 sequences; roughly 40% are singletons and the top ten take 44%. The chain is built from TRBV20-1 and TRBJ2-2; D is perhaps TRBD2 (5 bases). This sequence originates from an adult man with Graves' ophthalmopathy. Sequencing was carried out using peripheral blood. DNA of the CDR3: TGCAGTGCTAGAGCAAGGACTCAGAACACCGGGGAGCTGTTTTTT. It codes for CSARARTQNTGELFF.